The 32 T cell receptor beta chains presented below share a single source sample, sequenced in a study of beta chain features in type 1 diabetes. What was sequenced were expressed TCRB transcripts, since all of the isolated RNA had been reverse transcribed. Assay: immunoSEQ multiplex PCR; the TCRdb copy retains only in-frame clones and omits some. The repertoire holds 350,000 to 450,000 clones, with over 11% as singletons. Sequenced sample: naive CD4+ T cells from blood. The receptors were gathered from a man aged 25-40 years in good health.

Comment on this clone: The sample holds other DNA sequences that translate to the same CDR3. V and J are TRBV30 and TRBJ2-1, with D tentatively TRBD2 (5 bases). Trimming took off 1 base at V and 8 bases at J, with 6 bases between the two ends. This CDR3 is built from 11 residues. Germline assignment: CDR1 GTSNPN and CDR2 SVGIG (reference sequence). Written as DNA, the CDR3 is TGTGCCTGGAGTGCGAGGGATGAGCAGTTCTTC. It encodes CAWSARDEQFF. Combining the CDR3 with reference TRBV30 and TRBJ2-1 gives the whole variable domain SQTIHQWPATLVQPVGSPLSLECTVEGTSNPNLYWYRQAAGRGLQLLFYSVGIGQISSEVPQNLSASRPQDRQFILSSKKLLLSDSGFYLCAWSARDEQFFGPGTRLTVL.

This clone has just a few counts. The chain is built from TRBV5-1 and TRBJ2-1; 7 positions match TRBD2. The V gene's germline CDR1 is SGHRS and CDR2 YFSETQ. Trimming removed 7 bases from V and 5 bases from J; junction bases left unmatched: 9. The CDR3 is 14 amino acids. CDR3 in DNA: TGCGCCAGCGGACTCGGGACTAATAACAATGAGCAGTTCTTC. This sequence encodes CASGLGTNNNEQFF.

CDR3 region: CASSLELAYEQYV. DNA for the CDR3: TGTGCCAGCAGCCTAGAACTAGCTTACGAGCAGTACGTC. The chain recombines TRBV2 with TRBJ2-7, with D perhaps TRBD2 (6 bases). V was pared by 6 bases and J by 4 bases, with 13 bases between. This CDR3 region has 13 residues. Germline-derived CDR1 and CDR2 are SNHLY and FYNNEI.

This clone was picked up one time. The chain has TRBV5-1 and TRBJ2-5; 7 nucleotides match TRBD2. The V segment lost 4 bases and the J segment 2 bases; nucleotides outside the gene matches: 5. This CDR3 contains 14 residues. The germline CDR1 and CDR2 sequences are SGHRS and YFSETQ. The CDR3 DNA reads TGCGCCAGCAGCCCAGCGGGGACTCAAGAGACCCAGTACTTC. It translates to CASSPAGTQETQYF.

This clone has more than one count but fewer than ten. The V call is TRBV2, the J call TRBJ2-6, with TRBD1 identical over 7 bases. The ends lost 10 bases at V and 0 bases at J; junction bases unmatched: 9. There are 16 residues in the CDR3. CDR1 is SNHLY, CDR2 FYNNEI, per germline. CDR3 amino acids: CATPGQWSSGANVLTF. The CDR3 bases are TGTGCCACCCCGGGACAGTGGAGCTCTGGGGCCAACGTCCTGACTTTC.

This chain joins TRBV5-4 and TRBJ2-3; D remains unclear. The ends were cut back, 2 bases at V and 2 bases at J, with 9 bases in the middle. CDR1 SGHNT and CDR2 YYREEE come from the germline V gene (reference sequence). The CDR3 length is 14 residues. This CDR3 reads CASSLRTFTDTQYF. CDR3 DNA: TGTGCCAGCAGCTTACGCACTTTCACAGATACGCAGTATTTT.

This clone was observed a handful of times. The CDR3, as DNA: TGTGCCAGCAGCCTTCGGGCTATGGGCTGGGATACGCAGTATTTT. Protein: CASSLRAMGWDTQYF. The chain combines TRBV25-1 with TRBJ2-3; D is unresolved. The germline gives CDR1 MGHDK, CDR2 SYGVNS. V was clipped by 6 bases and J by 6 bases, with 19 bases between them. This CDR3 is 15 amino acids long.

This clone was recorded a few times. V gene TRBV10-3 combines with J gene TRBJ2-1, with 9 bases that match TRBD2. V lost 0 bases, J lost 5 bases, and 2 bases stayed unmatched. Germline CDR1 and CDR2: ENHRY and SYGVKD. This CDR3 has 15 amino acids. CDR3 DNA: TGTGCCATCAGTGAGTCGAGCGGGGGGAACAATGAGCAGTTCTTC. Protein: CAISESSGGNNEQFF.

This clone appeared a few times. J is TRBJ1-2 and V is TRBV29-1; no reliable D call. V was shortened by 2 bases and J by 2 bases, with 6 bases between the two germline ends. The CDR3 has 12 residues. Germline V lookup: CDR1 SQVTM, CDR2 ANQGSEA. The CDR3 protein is CSVERQNYGYTF. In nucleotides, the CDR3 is TGCAGCGTTGAACGCCAGAACTATGGCTACACCTTC.

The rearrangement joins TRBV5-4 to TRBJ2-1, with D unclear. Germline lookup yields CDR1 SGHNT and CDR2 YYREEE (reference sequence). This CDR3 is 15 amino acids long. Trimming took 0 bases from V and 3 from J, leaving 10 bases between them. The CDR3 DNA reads TGTGCCAGCAGCTTGGAGGCTGGGGACTACAATGAGCAGTTCTTC. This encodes CASSLEAGDYNEQFF. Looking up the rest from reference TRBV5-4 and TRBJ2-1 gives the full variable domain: ETGVTQSPTHLIKTRGQQVTLRCSSQSGHNTVSWYQQALGQGPQFIFQYYREEENGRGNFPPRFSGLQFPNYSSELNVNALELDDSALYLCASSLEAGDYNEQFFGPGTRLTVL.

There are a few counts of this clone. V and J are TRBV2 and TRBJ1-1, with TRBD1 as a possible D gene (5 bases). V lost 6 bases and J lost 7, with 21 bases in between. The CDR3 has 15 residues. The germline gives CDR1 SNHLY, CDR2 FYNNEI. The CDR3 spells CASRYQRGVRIEAFF. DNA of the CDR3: TGTGCCAGCAGGTACCAAAGAGGGGTACGCATTGAAGCTTTCTTT.

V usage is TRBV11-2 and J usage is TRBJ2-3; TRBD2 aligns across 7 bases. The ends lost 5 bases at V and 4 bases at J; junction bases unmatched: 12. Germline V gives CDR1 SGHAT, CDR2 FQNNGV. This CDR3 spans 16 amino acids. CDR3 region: CASSPVGGTGPDTQYF. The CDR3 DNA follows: TGTGCCAGCAGCCCAGTGGGGGGGACGGGCCCAGATACGCAGTATTTT.

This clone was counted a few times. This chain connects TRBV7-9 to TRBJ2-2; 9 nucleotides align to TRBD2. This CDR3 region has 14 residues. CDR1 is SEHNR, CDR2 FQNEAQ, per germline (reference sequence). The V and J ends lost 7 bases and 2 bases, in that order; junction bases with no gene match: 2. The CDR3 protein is CASKLAGNTGELFF. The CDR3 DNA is TGTGCCAGCAAACTAGCGGGTAACACCGGGGAGCTGTTTTTT.

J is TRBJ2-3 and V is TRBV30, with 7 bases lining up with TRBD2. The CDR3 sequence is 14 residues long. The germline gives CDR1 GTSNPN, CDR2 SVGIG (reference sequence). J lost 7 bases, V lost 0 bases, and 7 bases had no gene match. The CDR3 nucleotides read TGTGCCTGGAGTGTAAGTGGGAGGGACCATACGCAGTATTTT. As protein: CAWSVSGRDHTQYF.

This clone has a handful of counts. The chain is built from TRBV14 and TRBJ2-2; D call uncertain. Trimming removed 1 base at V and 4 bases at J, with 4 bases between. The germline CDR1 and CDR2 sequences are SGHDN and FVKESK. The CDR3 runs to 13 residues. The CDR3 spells CASSQAGTGELFF. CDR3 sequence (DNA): TGTGCCAGCAGCCAAGCGGGCACCGGGGAGCTGTTTTTT.

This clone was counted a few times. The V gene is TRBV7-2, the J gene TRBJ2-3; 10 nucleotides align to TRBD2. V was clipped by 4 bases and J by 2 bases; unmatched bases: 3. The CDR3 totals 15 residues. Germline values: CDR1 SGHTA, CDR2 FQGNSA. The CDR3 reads CASSSSGRDTDTQYF. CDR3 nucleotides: TGTGCCAGCAGCTCAAGCGGGAGGGACACAGATACGCAGTATTTT.

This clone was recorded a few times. CDR3 DNA: TGTGCCAGCAGTGAAGCGCTTAGAGGAGGGAATGGCTACACCTTC. The encoded protein is CASSEALRGGNGYTF. The chain recombines TRBV2 with TRBJ1-2; D not certain. This CDR3 comprises 15 residues. The germline V gene has CDR1 SNHLY and CDR2 FYNNEI. The V end was cut by 0 bases, the J end by 6 bases, with 14 bases between. The whole variable domain, remainder taken from reference TRBV2 and TRBJ1-2, is EPEVTQTPSHQVTQMGQEVILRCVPISNHLYFYWYRQILGQKVEFLVSFYNNEISEKSEIFDDQFSVERPDGSNFTLKIRSTKLEDSAMYFCASSEALRGGNGYTFGSGTRLTVV.

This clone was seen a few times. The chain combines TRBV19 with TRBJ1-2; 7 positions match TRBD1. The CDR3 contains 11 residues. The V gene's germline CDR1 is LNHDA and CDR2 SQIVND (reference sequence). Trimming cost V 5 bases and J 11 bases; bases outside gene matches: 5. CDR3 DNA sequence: TGTGCCAGTAGTTTCTACAGGGGTTACACCTTC. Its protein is CASSFYRGYTF.

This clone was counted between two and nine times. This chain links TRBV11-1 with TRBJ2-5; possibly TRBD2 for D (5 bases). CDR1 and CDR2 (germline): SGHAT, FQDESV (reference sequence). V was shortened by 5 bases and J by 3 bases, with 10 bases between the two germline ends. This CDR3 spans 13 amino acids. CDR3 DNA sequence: TGTGCCAGCAGCACCCGGACTGAAGAGACCCAGTACTTC. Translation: CASSTRTEETQYF.

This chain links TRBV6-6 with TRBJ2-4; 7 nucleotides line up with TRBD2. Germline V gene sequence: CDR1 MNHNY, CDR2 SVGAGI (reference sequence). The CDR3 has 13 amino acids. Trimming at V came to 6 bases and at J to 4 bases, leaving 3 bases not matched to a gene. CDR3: CASSSSGKNIQYF. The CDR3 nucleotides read TGTGCCAGCAGCTCTAGCGGTAAAAACATTCAGTACTTC.

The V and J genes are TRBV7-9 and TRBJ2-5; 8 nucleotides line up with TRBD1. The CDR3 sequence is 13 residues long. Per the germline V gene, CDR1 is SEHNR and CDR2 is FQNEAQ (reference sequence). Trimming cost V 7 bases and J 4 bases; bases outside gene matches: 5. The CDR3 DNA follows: TGTGCCAGCACCCTTGGACAGGGAGAGACCCAGTACTTC. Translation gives CASTLGQGETQYF.

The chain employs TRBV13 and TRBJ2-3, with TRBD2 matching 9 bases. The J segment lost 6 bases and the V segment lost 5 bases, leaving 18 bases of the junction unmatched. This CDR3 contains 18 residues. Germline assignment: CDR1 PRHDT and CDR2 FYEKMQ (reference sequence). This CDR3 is CASSPRRRGREGHDTQYF. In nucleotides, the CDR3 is TGTGCCAGCAGCCCCCGTCGAAGGGGGCGGGAGGGCCACGATACGCAGTATTTT.

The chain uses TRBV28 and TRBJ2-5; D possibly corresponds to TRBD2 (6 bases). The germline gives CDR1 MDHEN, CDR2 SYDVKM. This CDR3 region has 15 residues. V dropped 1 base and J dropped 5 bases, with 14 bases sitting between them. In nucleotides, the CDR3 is TGTGCCAGCAGTTTATCTCTGTGGGGGAGGGAGACCCAGTACTTC. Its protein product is CASSLSLWGRETQYF.

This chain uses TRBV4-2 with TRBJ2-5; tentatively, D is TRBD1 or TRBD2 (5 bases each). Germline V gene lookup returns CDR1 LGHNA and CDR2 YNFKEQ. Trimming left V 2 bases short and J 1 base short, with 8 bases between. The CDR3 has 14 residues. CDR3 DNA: TGTGCCAGCAGCCAACTAGGGACCCAAGAGACCCAGTACTTC. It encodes CASSQLGTQETQYF.

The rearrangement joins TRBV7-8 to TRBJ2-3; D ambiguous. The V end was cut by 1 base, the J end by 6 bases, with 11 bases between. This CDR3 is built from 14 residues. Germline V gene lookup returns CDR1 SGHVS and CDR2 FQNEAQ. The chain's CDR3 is CASSLGGRADTQYF. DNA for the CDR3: TGTGCCAGCAGCTTAGGTGGCAGAGCGGATACGCAGTATTTT.

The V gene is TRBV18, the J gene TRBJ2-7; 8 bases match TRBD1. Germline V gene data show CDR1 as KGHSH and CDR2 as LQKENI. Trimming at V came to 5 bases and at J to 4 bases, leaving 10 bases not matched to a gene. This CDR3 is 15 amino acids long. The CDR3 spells CASSEGQGRVYEQYV. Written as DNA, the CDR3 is TGTGCCAGCTCAGAAGGACAGGGTCGGGTGTACGAGCAGTACGTC.

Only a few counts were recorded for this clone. Here the CDR3 reads CASSIGTANEQFF. In DNA form, the CDR3 reads TGTGCCAGCAGCATTGGGACAGCCAATGAGCAGTTCTTC. This rearrangement joins TRBV5-4 to TRBJ2-1; 7 nucleotides align to TRBD1. The V gene's germline CDR1 is SGHNT and CDR2 YYREEE (reference sequence). This CDR3 region has 13 residues. Losses at the gene ends were 4 bases for V and 6 bases for J; bases not matched to a gene: 4.

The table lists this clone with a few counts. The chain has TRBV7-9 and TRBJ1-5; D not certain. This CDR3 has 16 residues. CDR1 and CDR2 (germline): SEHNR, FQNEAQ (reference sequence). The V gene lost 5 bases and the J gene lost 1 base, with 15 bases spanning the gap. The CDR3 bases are TGTGCCAGCAGCCCCGTTTTAGGCGACAGCAATCAGCCCCAGCATTTT. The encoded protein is CASSPVLGDSNQPQHF. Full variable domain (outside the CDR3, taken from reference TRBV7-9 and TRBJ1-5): DTGVSQNPRHKITKRGQNVTFRCDPISEHNRLYWYRQTLGQGPEFLTYFQNEAQLEKSRLLSDRFSAERPKGSFSTLEIQRTEQGDSAMYLCASSPVLGDSNQPQHFGDGTRLSIL.

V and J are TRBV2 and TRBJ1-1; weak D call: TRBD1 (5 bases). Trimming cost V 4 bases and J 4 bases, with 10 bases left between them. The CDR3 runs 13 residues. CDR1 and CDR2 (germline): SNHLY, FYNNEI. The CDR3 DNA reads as TGTGCCAGCAGTGCCAGGGAGGGCACTGAAGCTTTCTTT. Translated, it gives CASSAREGTEAFF.

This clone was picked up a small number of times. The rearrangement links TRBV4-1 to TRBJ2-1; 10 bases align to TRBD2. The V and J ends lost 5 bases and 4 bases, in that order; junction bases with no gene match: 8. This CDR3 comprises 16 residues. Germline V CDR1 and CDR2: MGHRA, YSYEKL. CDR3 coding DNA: TGCGCCAGCAGCGATCCCGGGACTAGCGCTTACAATGAGCAGTTCTTC. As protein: CASSDPGTSAYNEQFF.

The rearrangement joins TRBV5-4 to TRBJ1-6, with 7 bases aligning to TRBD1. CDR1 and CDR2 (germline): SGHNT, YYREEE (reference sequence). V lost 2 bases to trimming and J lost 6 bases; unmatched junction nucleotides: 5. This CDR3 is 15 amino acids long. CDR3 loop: CASSLQAGGNSPLHF. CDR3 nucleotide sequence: TGTGCCAGCAGCTTACAGGCAGGGGGTAATTCACCCCTCCACTTT. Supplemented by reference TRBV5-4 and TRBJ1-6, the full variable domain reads ETGVTQSPTHLIKTRGQQVTLRCSSQSGHNTVSWYQQALGQGPQFIFQYYREEENGRGNFPPRFSGLQFPNYSSELNVNALELDDSALYLCASSLQAGGNSPLHFGNGTRLTVT.

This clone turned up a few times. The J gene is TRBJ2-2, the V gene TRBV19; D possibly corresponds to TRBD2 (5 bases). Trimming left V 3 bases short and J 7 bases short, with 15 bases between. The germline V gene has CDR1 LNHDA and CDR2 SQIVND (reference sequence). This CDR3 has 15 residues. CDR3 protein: CASSILGRRHGELFF. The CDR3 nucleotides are TGTGCCAGTAGTATTTTGGGGAGACGTCACGGGGAGCTGTTTTTT.